One sample yielded the 9 T cell receptor beta chains listed below, sequenced in a study of cytomegalovirus exposure and HLA in healthy donors. Primers: 60 Vbeta forward and 13 Jbeta reverse. Libraries were prepared by immunoSEQ multiplex PCR; TCRdb keeps only in-frame clonotypes and omits some of them. The table has about 120,000 clones, 80% seen once. The sample was PBMCs. The receptors were sampled from a female donor in good health and CMV-seropositive.

This clone is a singleton in its sample. This chain links TRBV18 with TRBJ1-1; D is ambiguous. The V gene lost 3 bases and the J gene lost 1 base, with 9 bases spanning the gap. CDR1 and CDR2 from the germline V gene are KGHSH and LQKENI. This CDR3 region has 14 residues. The CDR3 nucleotides read TGTGCCAGCTCACCCAGCCGGGAGAACACTGAAGCTTTCTTT. This translates into CASSPSRENTEAFF.

This chain joins TRBV7-2 and TRBJ1-2; no firm D call. CDR3 length: 12 amino acids. Trimming took off 0 bases at V and 4 bases at J, with 3 bases between the two ends. Germline V gives CDR1 SGHTA, CDR2 FQGNSA. The CDR3 coding sequence is TGTGCCAGCAGCTTAGCCAGCTATGGCTACACCTTC. Translated: CASSLASYGYTF.

The V gene is TRBV9, the J gene TRBJ2-2; 9 positions agree with TRBD1. This CDR3 spans 16 amino acids. Germline V gene lookup returns CDR1 SGDLS and CDR2 YYNGEE. Trimming cost V 1 base and J 1 base; bases outside gene matches: 2. The chain's CDR3 is CASSVMGQGNTGELFF. CDR3 nucleotide sequence: TGTGCCAGCAGCGTAATGGGACAGGGGAACACCGGGGAGCTGTTTTTT.

This rearrangement joins TRBV6-5 to TRBJ2-1; 9 positions match TRBD1. Germline V gene sequence: CDR1 MNHEY, CDR2 SVGAGI. This CDR3 has 16 amino acids. V was pared by 0 bases and J by 8 bases, with 8 bases of the junction left unmatched. The CDR3 region is CASSYSYTGGWDEQFF. The CDR3 bases are TGTGCCAGCAGTTACTCTTACACAGGGGGCTGGGATGAGCAGTTCTTC.

The chain couples TRBV15 to TRBJ1-5; D remains unclear. The germline V gene has CDR1 LNHNV and CDR2 YYDKDF (reference sequence). The CDR3 is 15 amino acids. The ends were cut back, 5 bases at V and 4 bases at J, with 15 bases in the middle. For the CDR3, the DNA is TGTGCCACCAGCCCTAGGAGTTCTACAAATCAGCCCCAGCATTTT. As protein: CATSPRSSTNQPQHF.

The J gene is TRBJ2-2, the V gene TRBV30; 7 nucleotides align to TRBD2. This CDR3 is 14 amino acids long. The germline V gene encodes CDR1 GTSNPN and CDR2 SVGIG (reference sequence). Trimming removed 0 bases from V and 6 bases from J; junction bases left unmatched: 4. For the CDR3, the DNA is TGTGCCTGGAGTGTACTTGCGGGGGCCGGGGAGCTGTTTTTT. This codes for CAWSVLAGAGELFF.

This clone was seen a few times. Relative to the germline gene, one junction end is altered; a read error may explain this. This chain links TRBV7-9 with TRBJ1-1; TRBD1 is a possible D gene (6 bases). The CDR3 has 16 amino acids. Germline lookup yields CDR1 SEHNR and CDR2 FQNEAQ (reference sequence). The CDR3 reads CSSSLAAGVRGTEAFF. CDR3 DNA: TGTTCCAGCAGCTTAGCGGCAGGGGTTAGGGGTACTGAAGCTTTCTTT. Together with reference TRBV7-9 and TRBJ1-1, the CDR3 gives the full variable domain: DTGVSQNPRHKITKRGQNVTFRCDPISEHNRLYWYRQTLGQGPEFLTYFQNEAQLEKSRLLSDRFSAERPKGSFSTLEIQRTEQGDSAMYLCSSSLAAGVRGTEAFFGQGTRLTVV.

The chain recombines TRBV2 with TRBJ1-4; D is perhaps TRBD1 (5 bases). Germline lookup yields CDR1 SNHLY and CDR2 FYNNEI. The CDR3 has 14 amino acids. The germline V and J ends were trimmed by 9 bases and 6 bases, with 17 bases remaining between them. The CDR3 sequence is CASVGGEGDEKLFF. The DNA for the CDR3 is TGTGCCAGTGTGGGGGGTGAGGGAGATGAAAAACTGTTTTTT.

This chain links TRBV4-1 with TRBJ1-4; TRBD1 matches at 8 bases. Germline loops: CDR1 MGHRA, CDR2 YSYEKL. J was trimmed by 13 bases and V by 4 bases; bases with no gene match: 11. The CDR3 extends over 14 amino acids. In DNA, the CDR3 is TGCGCCAGCAGCCTAGGACAGGGACCAACGGGACTGTTTTTT. Protein: CASSLGQGPTGLFF.